The present T cell receptor beta chain was sequenced within a study of blood T cell repertoires in COVID-19. Study-wide context: The samples span acute and convalescent COVID-19 from the United States, Italy and Spain. Sample material is recorded as cDNA or gDNA derived from T cells, B-cell-depleted T cells, or PBMCs.

V lost 4 bases to trimming and J lost 3 bases, with 7 bases between them. This CDR3 spans 13 amino acids. Germline loops: CDR1 LNHDA, CDR2 SQIVND (reference sequence). Under the authors' procedure: Amplifying reference gene primers gave estimates of nucleated cell counts. Method: immunoSEQ multiplex PCR; TCRdb's copy keeps in-frame clones and lacks some. V and J calls and clone size are those listed in that table; D and trimming were worked out from the DNA. Among 100,000 or so clones, around 85% were seen once, and the ten largest hold around a fifth. The sequenced sample was peripheral blood. This chain joins TRBV19 and TRBJ1-3; D gene uncertain. The TCR comes from a man between 65 and 85 years old with active or convalescent COVID-19. As DNA, the CDR3 is TGTGCCAGTAGTACCACTCGTGGAAACACCATATATTTT. The encoded protein is CASSTTRGNTIYF.